This T cell receptor (beta chain) was sequenced during a study of identical twins. V was pared by 3 bases and J by 0 bases, with 9 bases of the junction left unmatched. The germline gives CDR1 DFQATT, CDR2 SNEGSKA (reference sequence). This CDR3 region has 17 residues. Broader study findings: In monozygotic twins, models underestimated the sharing of out-of-frame TCR alpha.

TCRdb re-derived calls from the 5' RACE reads in MiXCR, one entry per CDR3 protein. This sample carries about 530,000 distinct CDR3 sequences, 15% of them seen once, and the ten largest clones take 0.35% to 0.45%. Regarding this clonotype: What it binds is not known.

Separately, the same data were catalogued under a study of yellow fever vaccine responses in identical twins. That report adds: Twins showed a vaccine T cell response that reportedly seemed partly convergent, partly personalized.

What was sequenced was CD4+ T cells sorted from blood. The chain links TRBV20-1 to TRBJ2-1, with TRBD2 matching over 9 bases. The receptor was derived from a woman aged 18-35 years in good health. The CDR3 spells CSASWASGIPSYNEQFF. The CDR3 nucleotides are TGCAGTGCTAGTTGGGCTAGCGGGATACCCTCCTACAATGAGCAGTTCTTC.